This T cell receptor beta chain was recovered during a study of blood T cell dynamics during melanoma immunotherapy. About the research overall: Metastatic melanoma patients received first-line pembrolizumab or nivolumab plus ipilimumab.

On this clone itself: What it recognizes is unknown.

Study conclusions and caveats: It remained unknown if the driving T cell clones were melanoma-specific.

Clones were sequenced by immunoSEQ multiplex PCR, and TCRdb holds only the in-frame ones, with some missing. The sample holds some 12,000 clones, over 75% seen once. CDR1 and CDR2 (germline): MNHNS, SASEGT. The CDR3 spans 15 residues. The V gene end was trimmed by 7 bases and the J gene end by 5 bases; junction bases not matched to a gene: 8. The time point is: week 3, after first cycle of checkpoint inhibitor. No patient had earlier systemic cancer treatment, concurrent immunosuppressants, or another active cancer. Sequencing was performed on blood, taken from a patient treated with checkpoint blockade. The rearrangement uses TRBV6-1 and TRBJ1-4; 9 bases line up with TRBD1. This TCR came from a human donor with melanoma. The CDR3 coding sequence is TGTGCCAGCACAAAGAGGGGACAGGGAAATGAAAAACTGTTTTTT. It specifies CASTKRGQGNEKLFF.